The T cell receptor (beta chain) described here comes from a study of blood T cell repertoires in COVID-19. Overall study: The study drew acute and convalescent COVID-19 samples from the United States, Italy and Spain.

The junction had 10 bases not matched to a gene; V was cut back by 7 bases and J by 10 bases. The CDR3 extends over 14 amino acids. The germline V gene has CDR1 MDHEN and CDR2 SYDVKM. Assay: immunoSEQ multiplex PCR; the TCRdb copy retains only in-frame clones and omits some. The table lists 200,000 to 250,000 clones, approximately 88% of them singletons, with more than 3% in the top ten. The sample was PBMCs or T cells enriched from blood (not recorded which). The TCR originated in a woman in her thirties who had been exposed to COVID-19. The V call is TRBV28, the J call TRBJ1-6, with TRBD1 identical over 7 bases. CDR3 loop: CASKGAGLGSPLHF. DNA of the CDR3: TGTGCCAGCAAGGGGGCGGGGCTAGGATCACCCCTCCACTTT.